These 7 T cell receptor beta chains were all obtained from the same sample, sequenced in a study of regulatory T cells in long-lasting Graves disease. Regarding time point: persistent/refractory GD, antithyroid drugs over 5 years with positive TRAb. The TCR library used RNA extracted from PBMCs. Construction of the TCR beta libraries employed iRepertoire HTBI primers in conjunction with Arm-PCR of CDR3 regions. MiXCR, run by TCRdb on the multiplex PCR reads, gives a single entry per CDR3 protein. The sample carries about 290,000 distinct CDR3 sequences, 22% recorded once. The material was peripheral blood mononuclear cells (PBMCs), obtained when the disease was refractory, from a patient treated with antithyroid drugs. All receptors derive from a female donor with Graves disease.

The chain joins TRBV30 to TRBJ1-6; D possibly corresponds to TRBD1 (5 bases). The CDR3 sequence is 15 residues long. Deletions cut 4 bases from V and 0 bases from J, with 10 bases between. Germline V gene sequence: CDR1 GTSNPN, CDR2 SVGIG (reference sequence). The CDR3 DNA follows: TGTGCCTGGACCTCAGGGAGCTCCTATAATTCACCCCTCCACTTT. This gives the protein CAWTSGSSYNSPLHF. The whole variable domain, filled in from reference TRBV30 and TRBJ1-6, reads SQTIHQWPATLVQPVGSPLSLECTVEGTSNPNLYWYRQAAGRGLQLLFYSVGIGQISSEVPQNLSASRPQDRQFILSSKKLLLSDSGFYLCAWTSGSSYNSPLHFGNGTRLTVT.

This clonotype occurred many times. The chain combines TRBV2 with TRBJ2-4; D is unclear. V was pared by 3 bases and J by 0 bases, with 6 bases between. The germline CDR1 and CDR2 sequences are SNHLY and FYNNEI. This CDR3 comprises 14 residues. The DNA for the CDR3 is TGTGCCAGCAGTGATGGGGTAGCCAAAAACATTCAGTACTTC. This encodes CASSDGVAKNIQYF.

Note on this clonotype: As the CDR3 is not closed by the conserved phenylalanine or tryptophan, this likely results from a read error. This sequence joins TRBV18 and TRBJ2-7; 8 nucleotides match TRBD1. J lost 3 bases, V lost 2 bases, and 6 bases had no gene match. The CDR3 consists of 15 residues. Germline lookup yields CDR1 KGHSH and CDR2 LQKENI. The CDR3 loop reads CASSPGQGEYYEQYL. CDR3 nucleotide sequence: TGTGCCAGCTCACCAGGACAGGGCGAGTACTACGAGCAGTACCTC.

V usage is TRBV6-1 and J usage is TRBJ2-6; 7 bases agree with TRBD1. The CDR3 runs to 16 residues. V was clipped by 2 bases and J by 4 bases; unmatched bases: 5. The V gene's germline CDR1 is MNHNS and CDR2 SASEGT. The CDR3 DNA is TGTGCCAGCAGTGAAACCGACAGGGCCGGGGCCAACGTCCTGACTTTC. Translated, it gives CASSETDRAGANVLTF.

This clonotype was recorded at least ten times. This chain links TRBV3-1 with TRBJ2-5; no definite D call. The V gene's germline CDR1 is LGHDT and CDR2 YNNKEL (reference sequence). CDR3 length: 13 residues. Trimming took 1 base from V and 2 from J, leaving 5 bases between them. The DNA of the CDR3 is TGTGCCAGCAGCCAAGGGAGACAAGAGACCCAGTACTTC. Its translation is CASSQGRQETQYF.

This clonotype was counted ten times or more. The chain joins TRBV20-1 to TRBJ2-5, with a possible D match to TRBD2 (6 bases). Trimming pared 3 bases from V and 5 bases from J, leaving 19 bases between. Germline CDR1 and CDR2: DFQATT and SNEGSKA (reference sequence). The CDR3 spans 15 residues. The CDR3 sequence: CSASYPGLSQETQYF. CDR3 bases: TGCAGTGCTAGTTACCCGGGACTCTCACAGGAGACCCAGTACTTC.

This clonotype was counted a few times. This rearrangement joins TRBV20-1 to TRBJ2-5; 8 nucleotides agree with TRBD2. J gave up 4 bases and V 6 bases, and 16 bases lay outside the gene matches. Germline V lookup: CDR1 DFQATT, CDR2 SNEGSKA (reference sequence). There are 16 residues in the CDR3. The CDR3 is CSAPRLARPLGETQYF. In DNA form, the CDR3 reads TGCAGTGCCCCTAGACTAGCGAGACCCCTGGGAGAGACCCAGTACTTC.